One and the same sample provided the 17 T cell receptor beta chains below, sequenced in a study of OX40 agonist ivuxolimab in advanced cancers. TCRdb's copy holds only in-frame clones and misses some; the assay was immunoSEQ multiplex PCR. The sample includes some 30,000 clones, 80% to 95% of them seen just once. The sample here was CD4+ or CD8+ T cells sorted from blood, taken in a trial of the OX40 agonist ivuxolimab. The source is an adult with an advanced solid tumor such as melanoma, head and neck, liver or kidney cancer.

V gene TRBV11-2 combines with J gene TRBJ2-3; D ambiguous. V dropped 2 bases and J dropped 7 bases, with 4 bases sitting between them. Per germline, CDR1 SGHAT and CDR2 FQNNGV. The CDR3 contains 11 residues. The CDR3 loop is CASSLSYTQYF. CDR3 in DNA: TGTGCCAGCAGCTTATCTTATACGCAGTATTTT. Full variable domain (outside the CDR3, taken from reference TRBV11-2 and TRBJ2-3): EAGVAQSPRYKIIEKRQSVAFWCNPISGHATLYWYQQILGQGPKLLIQFQNNGVVDDSQLPKDRFSAERLKGVDSTLKIQPAKLEDSAVYLCASSLSYTQYFGPGTRLTVL.

This chain links TRBV29-1 with TRBJ1-1; a weak D match, TRBD1 (5 bases). Per germline, CDR1 SQVTM and CDR2 ANQGSEA. V lost 6 bases and J 4 bases, leaving 12 bases between the germline ends. The CDR3 is 12 residues long. In nucleotides, the CDR3 is TGCAGCGTCCCCGGGGCCTCCACTGAAGCTTTCTTT. Its translation is CSVPGASTEAFF.

The V gene is TRBV13, the J gene TRBJ1-3; 7 bases align to TRBD1. The CDR3 has 17 residues. The germline V gene encodes CDR1 PRHDT and CDR2 FYEKMQ (reference sequence). The trim removed 1 base at V and 0 bases at J, leaving 6 bases unmatched. Here the CDR3 reads CASSLERGQPSGNTIYF. In nucleotides, the CDR3 is TGTGCCAGCAGCTTAGAGCGGGGACAGCCCTCTGGAAACACCATATATTTT. The whole variable domain, filled in from reference TRBV13 and TRBJ1-3, reads AAGVIQSPRHLIKEKRETATLKCYPIPRHDTVYWYQQGPGQDPQFLISFYEKMQSDKGSIPDRFSAQQFSDYHSELNMSSLELGDSALYFCASSLERGQPSGNTIYFGEGSWLTVV.

CDR3 DNA: TGTGCCAGCAGCTGGGGACTAGCGGGAGGGTCATCGAGGGAGCAGTACTTC. Translated, it gives CASSWGLAGGSSREQYF. J is TRBJ2-7 and V is TRBV5-5; 16 nucleotides agree with TRBD2. CDR3 length equals 17 residues. Unmatched junction bases numbered 10, after V lost 3 bases and J lost 7 bases. CDR1 is SGHKS, CDR2 YYEKEE, per germline (reference sequence).

J is TRBJ2-1 and V is TRBV9; 11 bases agree with TRBD2. The CDR3 consists of 19 residues. Trimming removed 0 bases from V and 10 bases from J; junction bases left unmatched: 18. Germline-derived CDR1 and CDR2 are SGDLS and YYNGEE. For the CDR3, the DNA is TGTGCCAGCAGCGTAGCGGAGGTGGTAGCGGGAGGGCCAGGTAGAGAGCAGTTCTTC. Protein: CASSVAEVVAGGPGREQFF.

The chain recombines TRBV7-6 with TRBJ2-2; D uncertain. Germline assignment: CDR1 SGHVS and CDR2 FNYEAQ. V lost 6 bases to trimming and J lost 7 bases, with 18 bases between them. CDR3 length equals 15 residues. The CDR3 spells CASRQYTEGLGELFF. CDR3 coding DNA: TGTGCCAGCAGGCAATACACGGAAGGGCTCGGGGAGCTGTTTTTT.

The rearrangement uses TRBV28 and TRBJ2-7; perhaps TRBD2 as D (6 bases). The germline CDR1 and CDR2 sequences are MDHEN and SYDVKM. Between the trimmed V and J ends, which lost 5 bases and 2 bases, there was a span of 10 bases. This CDR3 has 13 residues. Here the CDR3 DNA reads TGTGCCAGCAGTGATACGGGAGCCTACGAGCAGTACTTC. Translated, it gives CASSDTGAYEQYF.

The V and J genes are TRBV14 and TRBJ2-7; no clear D gene. V dropped 1 base and J dropped 3 bases, with 4 bases sitting between them. The CDR3 runs 12 residues. Germline V gives CDR1 SGHDN, CDR2 FVKESK. Written as DNA, the CDR3 is TGTGCCAGCAGCCAAGTAGGCTACGAGCAGTACTTC. It yields the protein CASSQVGYEQYF.

Concerning this clone itself: A much larger clone lies a single base off, so this may be a read error. Other DNA sequences within the sample encode an identical CDR3. This chain uses TRBV5-4 with TRBJ2-7, with 9 bases that match TRBD1. The V gene's germline CDR1 is SGHNT and CDR2 YYREEE (reference sequence). This CDR3 has 15 amino acids. The DNA of the CDR3 is TGTGCCAGCAGCGTTTGGGGACAGGGCCTATACGAGCAATACTTC. Its translation is CASSVWGQGLYEQYF. Combining the CDR3 with reference TRBV5-4 and TRBJ2-7 gives the whole variable domain ETGVTQSPTHLIKTRGQQVTLRCSSQSGHNTVSWYQQALGQGPQFIFQYYREEENGRGNFPPRFSGLQFPNYSSELNVNALELDDSALYLCASSVWGQGLYEQYFGPGTRLTVT.

This chain joins TRBV29-1 and TRBJ2-1; D unclear. V lost 4 bases and J lost 0, with 4 bases in between. The CDR3 length is 12 residues. Germline-derived CDR1 and CDR2 are SQVTM and ANQGSEA. The CDR3 sequence: CSVVGSYNEQFF. The DNA for the CDR3 is TGCAGCGTTGTGGGCTCCTACAATGAGCAGTTCTTC.

The rearrangement uses TRBV5-1 and TRBJ2-5; 7 bases align to TRBD2. Germline CDR1 reads SGHRS; CDR2 reads YFSETQ. The CDR3 runs to 15 residues. V trimming: 3 bases; J trimming: 2 bases; junction bases outside the gene matches: 7. The CDR3 loop is CASSSVASGQETQYF. The CDR3 bases are TGCGCCAGCAGCTCCGTGGCTAGCGGACAAGAGACCCAGTACTTC.

The chain recombines TRBV4-3 with TRBJ1-2; 9 bases agree with TRBD1. This CDR3 has 15 amino acids. J gave up 6 bases and V 0 bases, and 5 bases lay outside the gene matches. CDR1 is LGHNA and CDR2 is YSLEER in the germline V gene. This chain's CDR3 is CASSQDTGGLDGYTF. CDR3 sequence (DNA): TGCGCCAGCAGCCAAGACACAGGGGGCCTCGATGGCTACACCTTC.

The chain joins TRBV21-1 to TRBJ2-7. TRBV21-1 is reported as a pseudogene. The CDR3 has 16 residues. CDR3 sequence (DNA): TGTGCCAGCAGCAAAGGGAATCGGGGCAAGTCCTACGAGCAGTACTTC. Protein: CASSKGNRGKSYEQYF.

The rearrangement links TRBV6-5 to TRBJ1-2; 7 bases align to TRBD1. Germline assignment: CDR1 MNHEY and CDR2 SVGAGI. CDR3 length: 14 amino acids. J lost 3 bases, V lost 7 bases, and 8 bases had no gene match. The CDR3 coding sequence is TGTGCCAGCACGGGACAGAAAAGTTACTATGGCTACACCTTC. Translated, it gives CASTGQKSYYGYTF.

This rearrangement joins TRBV27 to TRBJ2-5; D tentatively fits TRBD1 or TRBD2 (5 bases each). This CDR3 has 11 amino acids. CDR1 and CDR2 (germline): MNHEY, SMNVEV (reference sequence). V was trimmed by 6 bases and J by 5 bases, leaving 7 bases between them. The CDR3 DNA reads TGTGCCAGCAGGTGGGGGGAGACCCAGTACTTC. Its translation: CASRWGETQYF.

The count of this clone is one. The rearrangement joins TRBV5-6 to TRBJ2-4; D may be TRBD1 or TRBD2 (6 bases each). The CDR3 is 16 amino acids. V lost 1 base, J lost 6 bases, and 17 bases lay in between. The germline V gene encodes CDR1 SGHDT and CDR2 YYEEEE. Here the CDR3 DNA reads TGTGCCAGCAGCTTGTCGGTGGGGGGCTGGGGAAACATTCAGTACTTC. It yields the protein CASSLSVGGWGNIQYF.

The gene calls are TRBV4-3 and TRBJ2-7, with 9 bases that match TRBD2. This CDR3 is 16 amino acids long. V lost 0 bases to trimming and J lost 4 bases; unmatched junction nucleotides: 7. Germline lookup yields CDR1 LGHNA and CDR2 YSLEER. CDR3 in DNA: TGCGCCAGCAGCCAAGAGGGTGCGGGAGGGCTGTACGAGCAGTACTTC. It specifies CASSQEGAGGLYEQYF.